A selection of T cell receptor beta chains follows, all from one sample in a study of shared clonotypes between healthy human individuals. Measured with immunoSEQ multiplex PCR; TCRdb has only the in-frame clones, and not every one. In the table there are nearly 1,000,000 clones, 60% to 85% of which are singletons. Sequences were obtained from memory CD4+ T cells sorted from blood. These TCRs come from a man aged 18 to 29 in good health. Both conserved end residues are part of each CDR3. D genes are given only for firm matches. Clone size is not always given. Where it is, it says once, few, many or a class for expanded clones.

d_call | clone_size | cdr3_length | j_call | v_call | cdr3_aa
- | once | 17 | TRBJ1-3 | TRBV5-6 | CASSPVGGLTAGNTIYF
- | once | 13 | TRBJ2-4 | TRBV4-3 | CASSQGTQNIQYF
TRBD1 | - | 15 | TRBJ2-1 | TRBV23-1 | CASRRYRGRFGEQFF
TRBD2 | - | 17 | TRBJ2-5 | TRBV12-5 | CASGPSSKTGGQETQYF
TRBD1 | - | 16 | TRBJ2-3 | TRBV5-4 | CASSLVLTGGADTQYF
TRBD1 | - | 15 | TRBJ2-7 | TRBV2 | CASSKDGTGAGEQYF
TRBD2 | - | 15 | TRBJ2-2 | TRBV7-2 | CASRLEGLSTGELFF
- | - | 14 | TRBJ2-1 | TRBV4-3 | CASSPSEASNEQFF
- | - | 13 | TRBJ2-3 | TRBV5-1 | CASKTVSTDTQYF
TRBD2 | - | 14 | TRBJ2-3 | TRBV6-5 | CASRETSGWDTQYF
- | - | 11 | TRBJ2-1 | TRBV20-1 | CSAPTHNEQFF
TRBD2 | - | 15 | TRBJ2-1 | TRBV6-5 | CASSRGLAGNNEQFF
- | - | 14 | TRBJ1-3 | TRBV5-1 | CASSSGLEGNTIYF
TRBD1 | - | 15 | TRBJ1-3 | TRBV4-1 | CASSHDRGTGNTIYF
TRBD1 | - | 16 | TRBJ1-5 | TRBV25-1 | CASSAPDRGSNQPQHF
- | - | 13 | TRBJ2-3 | TRBV19 | CASSGRWTDTQYF
TRBD1 | - | 14 | TRBJ2-1 | TRBV5-1 | CASSLGGQAERQFF
- | few | 19 | TRBJ2-2 | TRBV23-1 | CASRVRHRLRQDLHRELFF
TRBD1 | - | 16 | TRBJ2-1 | TRBV5-4 | CASSPKDRGRYNEQFF
TRBD1 | - | 15 | TRBJ1-2 | TRBV27 | CASSSPVRGQIGYTF
- | - | 12 | TRBJ1-2 | TRBV5-5 | CASSYDNYGYTF
TRBD1 | few | 11 | TRBJ2-7 | TRBV19 | CAPGQPDEQYF
TRBD2 | - | 14 | TRBJ2-5 | TRBV5-1 | CATKTSGVQETQYF
- | - | 13 | TRBJ2-7 | TRBV19 | CASSADSAYEQYF
- | - | 14 | TRBJ2-1 | TRBV7-2 | CASRVRPSYNEQFF
- | - | 13 | TRBJ2-1 | TRBV4-3 | CASSRLKGGEQFF